This record covers a single T cell receptor beta chain. Per the original data handling: Nucleated cell counts were estimated from reference gene primer amplification. TCRdb keeps only in-frame clones here, not all; method: immunoSEQ multiplex PCR. Clone size and V and J calls were adopted from that table, with D and trimming inferred from the DNA. The table lists 50,000 to 60,000 clones, about 90% of them singletons. V was clipped by 4 bases and J by 0 bases; unmatched bases: 5. The CDR3 runs 15 residues. Germline V gene data show CDR1 as WNHNN and CDR2 as SYGVQD (reference sequence). The data are from a study of blood T cell repertoires in COVID-19. Turning to the study itself: Donors in the United States, Italy and Spain gave samples during acute or convalescent COVID-19. The analysed material was cDNA or gDNA that came from T cells, B-cell-depleted T cells, or PBMCs.

V usage is TRBV10-1 and J usage is TRBJ2-5, with 7 bases lining up with TRBD1. The sample was peripheral blood. The TCR was taken from a man aged 60 to 69 with active COVID-19. The CDR3 region is CASSVGTVYQETQYF. The CDR3 DNA reads as TGCGCCAGCAGTGTTGGGACAGTCTACCAAGAGACCCAGTACTTC.